This TCR beta chain emerged from a study of response to subunit inactivated influenza vaccine. Study-wide results and limits: Each seasonal influenza vaccination, the authors suggested, recruits few new T cells.

Concerning this clonotype: Its antigen is unidentified.

The CDR3 is made up of 14 amino acids. Germline-derived CDR1 and CDR2 are DFQATT and SNEGSKA (reference sequence). V lost 3 bases and J 3 bases, leaving 14 bases between the germline ends. MiXCR, run by TCRdb on the RT-PCR reads, gives a single entry per CDR3 protein. The sample shows hundreds of thousands of distinct CDR3 sequences, approximately 15% of them seen only once. The sample here was PBMCs from blood, taken 11 to 12 days after vaccination. The V gene is TRBV20-1, the J gene TRBJ1-1; tentatively, D is TRBD1 (6 bases). This TCR was sampled from a man over 45 who received an inactivated influenza vaccine. As DNA, the CDR3 is TGCAGTGCTAGGCCCAAGGGGGTAGACACTGAAGCTTTCTTT. Protein sequence: CSARPKGVDTEAFF.